One sample yielded the 6 T cell receptor beta chains listed below, sequenced in a study of Ad26.COV2.S vaccination and SARS-CoV-2 variants (dated by TCRdb to the early 2020s). Receptors were amplified or captured by the immunoSEQ multiplex PCR assay. TCRdb obtained this table from immuneACCESS and retained in-frame rearrangements with V and J assigned. These tables miss some clones; where compared with another copy, unresolved V genes account for less than half of the shortfall, and the remainder is unexplained. Across this sample there are 350,000 to 450,000 clones, with about 85% seen only once. About 3.5% of the sample is in the top ten clones. Sample treatment or condition, as interpreted from the label and publication: roughly 20 received Ad26.COV2.S at low or high dose, single or two shots; about 5 received placebo; per-sample allocation not given. For vaccine and placebo recipients, repertoires were sequenced using samples collected on day 63 after the first injection.

The specimen comprised peripheral blood, sampled in a trial of Ad26.COV2.S vaccine versus placebo. The receptors here all came from a person aged 18-65 years who received the Ad26.COV2.S COVID-19 vaccine or a placebo.

The chain combines TRBV28 with TRBJ2-7; TRBD1 is a possible D gene (5 bases). V dropped 6 bases and J dropped 1 base, with 19 bases sitting between them. This CDR3 is built from 16 residues. CDR1 and CDR2 (germline): MDHEN, SYDVKM. The CDR3, as DNA: TGTGCCAGCAGCCTCACAATTGGGGCCTCATCCTACGAGCAGTACTTC. Encoded protein: CASSLTIGASSYEQYF.

This rearrangement joins TRBV29-1 to TRBJ1-5; 8 positions agree with TRBD1. The CDR3 loop spans 13 amino acids. After removal of 5 bases from V and 7 bases from J, the junction contained 7 bases not matched to a gene. Germline V gene lookup returns CDR1 SQVTM and CDR2 ANQGSEA. The CDR3 here is CSVTETGEQPQHF. Here the CDR3 DNA reads TGCAGCGTTACTGAGACAGGGGAGCAGCCCCAGCATTTT.

This clone occurred a few times. The chain has TRBV30 and TRBJ1-5, with a tentative D call TRBD1 (5 bases). Germline lookup yields CDR1 GTSNPN and CDR2 SVGIG (reference sequence). This CDR3 region has 14 residues. Trimming cost V 0 bases and J 6 bases, with 12 bases left between them. The CDR3 DNA reads as TGTGCCTGGAGTGTAACAGGATCAAGTCAGCCCCAGCATTTT. Encoded protein: CAWSVTGSSQPQHF.

This clone was found many times. V gene TRBV4-1 combines with J gene TRBJ1-3, with a weak D call TRBD1 (5 bases). Germline assignment: CDR1 MGHRA and CDR2 YSYEKL. With 4 bases removed from V and 5 bases from J, the gap between germline ends came to 15 bases. The CDR3 runs to 15 residues. Here the CDR3 DNA reads TGCGCCAGCAGCCCCTGGGGGGGGACCAGAAACACCATATATTTT. Protein: CASSPWGGTRNTIYF.

The chain employs TRBV5-1 and TRBJ2-7; 8 bases align to TRBD1. The length of the CDR3 is 13 residues. Germline CDR1 SGHRS, CDR2 YFSETQ. Trimming took 4 bases from V and 5 from J; bases not matched to a gene: 5. This CDR3 is CASSQGTGNEQYF. In DNA, the CDR3 is TGCGCCAGCAGCCAGGGGACAGGTAACGAGCAGTACTTC.

The rearrangement links TRBV28 to TRBJ2-3, with D possibly being TRBD1 (6 bases). Between the trimmed V and J ends, which lost 2 bases and 3 bases, there was a span of 12 bases. This CDR3 comprises 15 residues. Germline V gene sequence: CDR1 MDHEN, CDR2 SYDVKM. The CDR3 coding sequence is TGTGCCAGCAGTTTAGGGGGCACCCGGACAGATACGCAGTATTTT. Translation gives CASSLGGTRTDTQYF.